Following are 15 T cell receptor beta chains from one sample sequenced in a study of prognosis after radiotherapy for stage I lung cancer. Amplification of the TCR beta CDR3 (from genomic DNA) was done by two-round multiplex PCR. Primers targeting each individual TRBV and TRBJ gene were applied in first-round PCR. Each CDR3 protein gets one entry after TCRdb re-called the multiplex PCR reads with MiXCR. The table has 15,000 to 20,000 distinct CDR3 sequences, over 25% seen once. The starting material was PBMCs, obtained before or after stereotactic body radiation therapy (not recorded which). Source of these receptors: a donor aged 50 or older with non-small cell lung cancer.

This clonotype was recorded at least ten times. The J gene is TRBJ2-7, the V gene TRBV20-1, with D perhaps assigned TRBD1 or TRBD2 (5 bases each). Germline V gene sequence: CDR1 DFQATT, CDR2 SNEGSKA (reference sequence). V gave up 0 bases and J gave up 5 bases, with 17 bases separating them. The CDR3 consists of 15 residues. The CDR3 coding sequence is TGCAGTGCTAGAGATGACCGGGACGGCAACCACGAGCAGTACTTC. Translation: CSARDDRDGNHEQYF.

This clonotype was recorded many times. V usage is TRBV6-5 and J usage is TRBJ1-1; D gene uncertain. Germline loops: CDR1 MNHEY, CDR2 SVGAGI. This CDR3 has 13 amino acids. Trimming left V 4 bases short and J 1 base short, with 7 bases between. For the CDR3, the DNA is TGTGCCAGCAGTTCTCGGGAGAACACTGAAGCTTTCTTT. Protein: CASSSRENTEAFF.

Note on this clonotype: This may arise from a read error, as a much more abundant clone is one base away. The gene calls are TRBV11-2 and TRBJ2-5; D is perhaps TRBD2 (5 bases). The germline V gene has CDR1 SGHAT and CDR2 FQNNGV. Trimming pared 5 bases from V and 4 bases from J, leaving 17 bases between. The CDR3 contains 15 residues. CDR3 DNA sequence: TGTGCCAGCAGCAATATTCCTGGGAGAGTAGAGACCCAGTACTTC. This translates into CASSNIPGRVETQYF.

The sample holds many counts of this clonotype. This rearrangement joins TRBV6-1 to TRBJ2-1; the match to TRBD1 covers 9 bases. Germline-derived CDR1 and CDR2 are MNHNS and SASEGT. CDR3 length equals 15 residues. Germline trimming cut 6 bases from V and 4 bases from J; bases unmatched to any gene: 7. CDR3 coding DNA: TGTGCCAGCAGCTTACAGGGGGCTGAATACAATGAGCAGTTCTTC. Translation: CASSLQGAEYNEQFF.

V and J are TRBV6-2 or TRBV6-3 and TRBJ2-7, with D possibly called TRBD1 or TRBD2 (5 bases each). Germline CDR1 and CDR2: MNHEY and SVGEGT. The CDR3 is 14 amino acids. The CDR3 DNA sequence: TGTGAAAGCAGTGACGGGGCCGAGTTCTACGAGCAGTACTTC. Its protein product is CESSDGAEFYEQYF.

This clonotype was counted ten times or more. The chain combines TRBV20-1 with TRBJ2-1, with 10 bases matching TRBD2. Per germline, CDR1 DFQATT and CDR2 SNEGSKA (reference sequence). V was pared by 2 bases and J by 0 bases, with 7 bases of the junction left unmatched. The CDR3 loop spans 17 amino acids. CDR3 sequence: CSARRTSGQSSYNEQFF. DNA for the CDR3: TGCAGTGCTAGACGGACTAGCGGCCAGAGCTCCTACAATGAGCAGTTCTTC.

This clonotype came up many times. V gene TRBV6-1 combines with J gene TRBJ2-1; 10 nucleotides line up with TRBD2. V was clipped by 8 bases and J by 5 bases; unmatched bases: 9. This CDR3 has 15 amino acids. CDR1 is MNHNS, CDR2 SASEGT, per germline. The CDR3 DNA reads TGTGCCAGCCGTCCGACAGCGGGAGGGGACAATGAGCAGTTCTTC. It codes for CASRPTAGGDNEQFF.

A note on this clonotype: One end of the junction varies from germline; a read error may be responsible. The J gene is TRBJ2-3, the V gene TRBV4-3; 8 nucleotides agree with TRBD2. Germline CDR1 and CDR2: LGHNA and YSLEER. CDR3 length: 15 residues. CDR3 sequence reads: CASNQDRGGTDTQYF. The CDR3 DNA follows: TGCGCCAGCAACCAAGATCGGGGGGGAACAGATACGCAGTATTTT.

A remark on this clonotype: A read error is likely here: a far larger clone is one base away. The J gene is TRBJ2-1, the V gene TRBV6-4; 8 nucleotides line up with TRBD2. Trimming took 3 bases from V and 8 from J; bases not matched to a gene: 18. In germline, CDR1 is MRHNA, CDR2 SNTAGT. The CDR3 extends over 18 amino acids. This CDR3 is CASSENPPGLEGWDEQFF. The CDR3 DNA follows: TGTGCCAGCAGTGAGAACCCTCCGGGACTAGAGGGTTGGGATGAGCAGTTCTTC.

This clonotype was recorded at least ten times. The chain joins TRBV4-1 to TRBJ1-2, with a tentative D call TRBD1 (6 bases). The germline V and J ends were trimmed by 0 bases and 8 bases, with 16 bases remaining between them. Germline-derived CDR1 and CDR2 are MGHRA and YSYEKL. The CDR3 consists of 15 residues. CDR3 sequence: CASSQDVRGRGGYTF. Here the CDR3 DNA reads TGCGCCAGCAGCCAAGATGTTCGGGGGCGAGGGGGCTACACCTTC.

This clonotype has a count of ten or more. The chain employs TRBV30 and TRBJ2-1; 9 nucleotides line up with TRBD2. The V segment lost 2 bases and the J segment 7 bases; nucleotides outside the gene matches: 9. The germline V gene has CDR1 GTSNPN and CDR2 SVGIG (reference sequence). The CDR3 contains 15 residues. The CDR3 protein is CAWSLLAGGGNEQFF. For the CDR3, the DNA is TGTGCCTGGAGTCTTCTGGCGGGAGGGGGGAATGAGCAGTTCTTC.

With regard to this clonotype: Since a far larger clone is one base different, this is likely a read error. The chain joins TRBV6-1 to TRBJ1-2, with a tentative D call TRBD1 (6 bases). With 5 bases removed from V and 7 bases from J, the gap between germline ends came to 20 bases. Germline V CDR1 and CDR2: MNHNS, SASEGT. This CDR3 spans 15 amino acids. The CDR3 spells CASSYPSQGRLGYTF. The DNA for the CDR3 is TGTGCCAGCAGTTACCCGTCCCAGGGGCGGCTTGGCTACACCTTC.

This clonotype showed up many times. The gene calls are TRBV18 and TRBJ2-5; no clear D gene. This CDR3 contains 13 residues. V lost 4 bases and J lost 5, with 11 bases in between. CDR1 is KGHSH, CDR2 LQKENI, per germline. The CDR3 DNA reads as TGTGCCAGCTCACGGGCCCCCGGGGAGACCCAGTACTTC. As protein: CASSRAPGETQYF.

This clonotype has a count of ten or more. This sequence joins TRBV6-1 and TRBJ2-7, with D perhaps TRBD1 (6 bases). The CDR3 contains 14 residues. The germline CDR1 and CDR2 sequences are MNHNS and SASEGT. With 4 bases removed from V and 5 bases from J, the gap between germline ends came to 15 bases. CDR3 region: CASSVQGLFHEQYF. In nucleotides, the CDR3 is TGTGCCAGCAGTGTACAGGGCCTTTTCCACGAGCAGTACTTC.

This rearrangement joins TRBV27 to TRBJ2-1, with D perhaps matching TRBD1 (5 bases). The CDR3 loop spans 15 amino acids. Germline V lookup: CDR1 MNHEY, CDR2 SMNVEV (reference sequence). The V gene lost 7 bases and the J gene lost 3 bases, with 16 bases spanning the gap. CDR3 nucleotides: TGTGCCAGCATTCCACAGGTATTACTCTACAATGAGCAGTTCTTC. Translated: CASIPQVLLYNEQFF.